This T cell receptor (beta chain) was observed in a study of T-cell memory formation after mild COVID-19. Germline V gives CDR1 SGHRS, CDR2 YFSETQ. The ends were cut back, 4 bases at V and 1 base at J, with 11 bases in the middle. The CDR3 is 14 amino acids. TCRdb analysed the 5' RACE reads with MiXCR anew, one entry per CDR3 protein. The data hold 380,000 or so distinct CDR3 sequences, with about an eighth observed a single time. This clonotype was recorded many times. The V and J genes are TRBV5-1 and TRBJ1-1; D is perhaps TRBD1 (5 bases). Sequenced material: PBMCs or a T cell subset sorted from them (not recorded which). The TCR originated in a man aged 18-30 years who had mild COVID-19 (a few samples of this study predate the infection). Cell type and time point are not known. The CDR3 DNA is TGCGCCAGCAGCCCCCTTGGACAGAACACTGAAGCTTTCTTT. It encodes CASSPLGQNTEAFF.